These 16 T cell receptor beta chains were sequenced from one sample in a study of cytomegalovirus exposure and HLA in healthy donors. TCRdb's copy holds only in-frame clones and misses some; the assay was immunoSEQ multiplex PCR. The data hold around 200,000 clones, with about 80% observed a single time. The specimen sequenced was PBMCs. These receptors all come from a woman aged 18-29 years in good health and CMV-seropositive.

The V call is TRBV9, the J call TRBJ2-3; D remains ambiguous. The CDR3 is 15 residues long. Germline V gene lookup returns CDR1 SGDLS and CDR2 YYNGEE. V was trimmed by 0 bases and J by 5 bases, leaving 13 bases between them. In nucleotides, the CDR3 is TGTGCCAGCAGCGTAGCTATTCTAGATGGAGATACGCAGTATTTT. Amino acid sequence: CASSVAILDGDTQYF.

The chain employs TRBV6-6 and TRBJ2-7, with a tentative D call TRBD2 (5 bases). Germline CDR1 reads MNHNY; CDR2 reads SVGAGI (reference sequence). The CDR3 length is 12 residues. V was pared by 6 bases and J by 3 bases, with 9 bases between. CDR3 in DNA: TGTGCCAGCAGCCCCGGGATCTACGAGCAGTACTTC. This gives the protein CASSPGIYEQYF.

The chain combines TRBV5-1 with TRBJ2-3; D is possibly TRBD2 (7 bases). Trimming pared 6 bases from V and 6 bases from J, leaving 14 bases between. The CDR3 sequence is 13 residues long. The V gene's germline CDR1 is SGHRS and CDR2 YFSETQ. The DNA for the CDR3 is TGCGCCAGCATGGTGGGGGGGCAGGATACGCAGTATTTT. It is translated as CASMVGGQDTQYF.

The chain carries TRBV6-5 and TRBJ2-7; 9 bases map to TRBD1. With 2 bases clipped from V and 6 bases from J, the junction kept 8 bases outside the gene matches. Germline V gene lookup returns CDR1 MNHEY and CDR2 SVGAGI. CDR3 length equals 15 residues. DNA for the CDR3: TGTGCCAGCAGTTACCCAGGACAGGGGTTAGGCGAGCAGTACTTC. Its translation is CASSYPGQGLGEQYF.

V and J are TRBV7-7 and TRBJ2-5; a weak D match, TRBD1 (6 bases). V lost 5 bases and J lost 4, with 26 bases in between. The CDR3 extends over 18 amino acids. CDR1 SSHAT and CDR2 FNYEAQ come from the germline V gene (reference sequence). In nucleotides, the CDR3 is TGTGCCAGCAGCCCTAGGGCAGGGGAGATGGTGGGTTCAGAGACCCAGTACTTC. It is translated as CASSPRAGEMVGSETQYF. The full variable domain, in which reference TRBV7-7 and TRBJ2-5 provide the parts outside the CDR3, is GAGVSQSPRYKVTKRGQDVTLRCDPISSHATLYWYQQALGQGPEFLTYFNYEAQPDKSGLPSDRFSAERPEGSISTLTIQRTEQRDSAMYRCASSPRAGEMVGSETQYFGPGTRLLVL.

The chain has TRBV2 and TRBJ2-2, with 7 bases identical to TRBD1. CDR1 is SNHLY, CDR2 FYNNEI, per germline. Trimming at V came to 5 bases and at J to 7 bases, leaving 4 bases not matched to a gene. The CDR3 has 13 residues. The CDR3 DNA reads TGTGCCAGCAGTATAAACAGGGGCGGGGAGCTGTTTTTT. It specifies CASSINRGGELFF.

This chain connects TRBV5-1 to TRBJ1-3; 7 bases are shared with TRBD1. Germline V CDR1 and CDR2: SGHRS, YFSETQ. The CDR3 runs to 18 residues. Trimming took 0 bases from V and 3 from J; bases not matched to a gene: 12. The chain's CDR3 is CASSLGGRGQYGGNTIYF. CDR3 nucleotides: TGCGCCAGCAGCTTGGGGGGACGGGGACAGTACGGTGGAAACACCATATATTTT. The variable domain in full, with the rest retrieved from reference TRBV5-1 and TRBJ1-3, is KAGVTQTPRYLIKTRGQQVTLSCSPISGHRSVSWYQQTPGQGLQFLFEYFSETQRNKGNFPGRFSGRQFSNSRSEMNVSTLELGDSALYLCASSLGGRGQYGGNTIYFGEGSWLTVV.

The CDR3 loop is CASSLGQGGTEAFF. CDR3 in DNA: TGTGCCAGCAGCTTAGGGCAGGGGGGAACTGAAGCTTTCTTT. The V and J genes are TRBV13 and TRBJ1-1, with 7 positions matching TRBD1. CDR3 length: 14 amino acids. With V trimmed by 0 bases and J by 5 bases, 3 bases remained unmatched. Germline V lookup: CDR1 PRHDT, CDR2 FYEKMQ (reference sequence).

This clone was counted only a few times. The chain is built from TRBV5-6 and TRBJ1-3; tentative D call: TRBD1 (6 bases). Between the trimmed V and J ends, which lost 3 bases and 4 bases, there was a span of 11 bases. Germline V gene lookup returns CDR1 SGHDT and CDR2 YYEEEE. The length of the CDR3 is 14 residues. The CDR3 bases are TGTGCCAGCAGCTCCAGGGGTTCCGGAAACACCATATATTTT. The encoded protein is CASSSRGSGNTIYF.

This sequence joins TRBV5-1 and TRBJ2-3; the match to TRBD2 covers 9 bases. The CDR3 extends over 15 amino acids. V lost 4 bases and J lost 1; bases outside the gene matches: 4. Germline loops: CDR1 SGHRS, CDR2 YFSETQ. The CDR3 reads CASSLRLAGTDTQYF. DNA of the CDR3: TGCGCCAGCAGCCTCAGACTAGCGGGCACAGATACGCAGTATTTT.

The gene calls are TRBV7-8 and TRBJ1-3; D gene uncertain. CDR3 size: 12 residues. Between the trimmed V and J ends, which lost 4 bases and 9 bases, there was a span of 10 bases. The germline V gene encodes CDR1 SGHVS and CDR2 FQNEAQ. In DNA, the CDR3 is TGTGCCAGCAGCTGGGCCGAGGGCACCATATATTTT. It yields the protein CASSWAEGTIYF.

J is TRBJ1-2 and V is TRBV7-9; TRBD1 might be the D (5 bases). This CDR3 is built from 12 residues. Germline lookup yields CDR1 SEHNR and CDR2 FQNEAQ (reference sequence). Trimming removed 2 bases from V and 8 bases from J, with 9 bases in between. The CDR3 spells CASSLQGRGYTF. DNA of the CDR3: TGTGCCAGCAGCTTACAGGGAAGGGGCTACACCTTC.

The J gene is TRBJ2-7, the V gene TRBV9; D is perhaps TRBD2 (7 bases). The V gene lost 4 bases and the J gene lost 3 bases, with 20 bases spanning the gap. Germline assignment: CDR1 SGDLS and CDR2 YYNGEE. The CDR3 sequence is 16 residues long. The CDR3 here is CASSPTGGPSLYEQYF. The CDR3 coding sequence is TGTGCCAGCAGCCCCACGGGGGGCCCGTCCCTCTACGAGCAGTACTTC.

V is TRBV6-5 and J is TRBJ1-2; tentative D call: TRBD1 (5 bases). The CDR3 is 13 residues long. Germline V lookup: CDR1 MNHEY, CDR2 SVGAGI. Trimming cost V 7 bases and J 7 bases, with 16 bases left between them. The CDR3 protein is CASTAGFSGGYTF. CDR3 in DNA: TGTGCCAGCACGGCAGGGTTTTCGGGTGGCTACACCTTC.

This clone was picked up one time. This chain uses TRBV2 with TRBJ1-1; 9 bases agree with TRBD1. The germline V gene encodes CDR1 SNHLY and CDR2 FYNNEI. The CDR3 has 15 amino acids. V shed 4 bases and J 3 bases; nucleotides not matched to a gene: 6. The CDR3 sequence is CASSGPGQGYTEAFF. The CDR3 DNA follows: TGTGCCAGCAGTGGACCGGGACAGGGATACACTGAAGCTTTCTTT.

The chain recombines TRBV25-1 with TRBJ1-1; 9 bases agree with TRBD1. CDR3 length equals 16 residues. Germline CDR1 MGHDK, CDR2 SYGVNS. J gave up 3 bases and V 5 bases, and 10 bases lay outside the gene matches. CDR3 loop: CASSLLTGGRHTEAFF. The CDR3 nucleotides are TGTGCCAGCAGTCTCCTTACAGGGGGCAGGCACACTGAAGCTTTCTTT.